The rows below give T cell receptor beta chains drawn from one sample of a study of glioma-infiltrating T cells. TCRdb fed the multiplex PCR reads into MiXCR, producing one record per CDR3 protein. The sample comprises around 390,000 distinct CDR3 sequences, 41% of which are singletons, and approximately 12% rests with the top ten. The source material was glioma tissue, nonneoplastic brain tissue, or PBMCs (not recorded which). Receptors were obtained from a human donor with low-grade glioma or glioblastoma, undergoing nonglioma brain surgery, or in good health (not recorded which). CDR3s include the opening cysteine and the closing phenylalanine or tryptophan. The D gene is left open where the match is weak. Clone sizes are given selectively: once, few, many, or a class where the clone is expanded.

TRBV6-2/TRBV6-3	.	many	TRBJ1-1	TGTGCCAGCAGTTACCCAATAGCCCCAGGAGCGAACACTGAAGCTTTCTTT	CASSYPIAPGANTEAFF
TRBV2	.	.	TRBJ1-4	TGTGCCAGCAGCCGGACAGATGAAAAACTGTTTTTT	CASSRTDEKLFF
TRBV14	TRBD2	.	TRBJ2-3	TGTGCCAGCAGCCCAGGATGGATCGCACTAGCGGGCACAGATACGCAGTATTTT	CASSPGWIALAGTDTQYF
TRBV7-9	.	.	TRBJ1-1	TGTGCCAGCAGCTTATTTGCGCTGGGCGGGAACACTGAAGCTTTCTTT	CASSLFALGGNTEAFF
TRBV15	.	.	TRBJ2-7	TGTGCCACCGGAGAGTTTGCTGGGAGCGGCTACGAGCAGTACTTC	CATGEFAGSGYEQYF
TRBV4-2	TRBD2	.	TRBJ2-7	TGTGCCAGCAGCCAAGGGACTAGCGCCCTCGGAGTGCAGTACTTC	CASSQGTSALGVQYF
TRBV7-9	TRBD1	few	TRBJ2-2	TGTGCCAGCAGCATCCCGACAGGGGGGATTTCCGGGGAGCTGTTTTTT	CASSIPTGGISGELFF
TRBV6-1	.	many	TRBJ2-7	TGTGCCAGCAGTGTGAACAGGGTGGTAGGCGAGCAGTACTTC	CASSVNRVVGEQYF
TRBV7-2	TRBD1	.	TRBJ2-1	TGTGCCAGCAGCTGGACAGGGCGCCTCCGTAATAATGAGCAGTTCTTC	CASSWTGRLRNNEQFF
TRBV25-1	.	.	TRBJ2-1	TGTGCCAGCAGTGGTATAAGATCGGGCTTTTACAATGAGCAGTTCTTC	CASSGIRSGFYNEQFF
TRBV6-1	.	many	TRBJ2-7	TGTGCCAGCAGTGGAGCCCACCCGGGCCTTTCCTACGAGCAGTACTTC	CASSGAHPGLSYEQYF
TRBV29-1	.	.	TRBJ1-2	TGCAGCGTTTCGAGGTCCCGGGCTGGCTACACCTTC	CSVSRSRAGYTF
TRBV7-9	.	.	TRBJ1-4	TGTGCCAGCAGCTTGCGGGTAGGGCAGAGGAATGAAAAACTGTTTTTT	CASSLRVGQRNEKLFF
TRBV20-1	.	.	TRBJ2-7	TGCAGTGCAGGGGGTCAGTCCCACGAGCAGTACTTC	CSAGGQSHEQYF
TRBV19	TRBD1	.	TRBJ1-6	TGTGCCAGCGATGCCGGGACAGGGGTTTCACCCCTCCACTTT	CASDAGTGVSPLHF